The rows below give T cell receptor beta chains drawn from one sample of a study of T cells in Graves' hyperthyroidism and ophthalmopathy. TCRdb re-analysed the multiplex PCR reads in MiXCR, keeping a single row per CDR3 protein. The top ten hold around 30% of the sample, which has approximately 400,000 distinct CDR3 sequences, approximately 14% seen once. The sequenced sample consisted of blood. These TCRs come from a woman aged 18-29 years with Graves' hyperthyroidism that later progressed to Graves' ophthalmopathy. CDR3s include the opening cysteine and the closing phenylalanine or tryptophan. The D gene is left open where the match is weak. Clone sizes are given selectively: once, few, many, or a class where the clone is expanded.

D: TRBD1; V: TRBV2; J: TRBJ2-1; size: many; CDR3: CASTAGGRYNEQFF; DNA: TGTGCCAGCACCGCAGGGGGCCGGTACAATGAGCAGTTCTTC
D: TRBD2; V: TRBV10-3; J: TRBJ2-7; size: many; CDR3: CAISEMGTSGRDSYEQYF; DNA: TGTGCCATCAGTGAGATGGGGACTAGCGGGAGGGATTCCTACGAGCAGTACTTC
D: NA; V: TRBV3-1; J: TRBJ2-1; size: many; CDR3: CASSDPGLMDKEQFF; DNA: TGTGCCAGCAGCGATCCTGGACTCATGGACAAGGAGCAGTTCTTC
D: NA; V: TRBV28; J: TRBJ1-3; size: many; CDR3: CASTQVGGSGNTIYF; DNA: TGTGCCAGCACACAAGTGGGGGGCTCTGGAAACACCATATATTTT
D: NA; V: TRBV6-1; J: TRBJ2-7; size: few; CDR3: CASSVATAYEQYF; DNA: TGTGCCAGCAGTGTAGCGACAGCCTACGAGCAGTACTTC
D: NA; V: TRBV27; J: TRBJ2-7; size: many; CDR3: CASSSRQVGTRGGLREQYF; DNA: TGTGCCAGCAGTTCCAGACAGGTCGGCACCCGGGGTGGCTTACGCGAGCAGTACTTC
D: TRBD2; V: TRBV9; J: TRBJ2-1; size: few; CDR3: CASSATKTSGRSYNEQFF; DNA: TGTGCCAGCAGCGCAACAAAGACTAGCGGACGCTCCTACAATGAGCAGTTCTTC
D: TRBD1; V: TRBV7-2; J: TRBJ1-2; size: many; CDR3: CASSPGQGYGYTF; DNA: TGTGCCAGCAGCCCGGGACAGGGCTATGGCTACACCTTC
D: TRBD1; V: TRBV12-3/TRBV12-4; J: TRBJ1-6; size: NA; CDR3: CASSPGQGAGNSPLHF; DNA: TGTGCCAGCAGCCCAGGACAGGGGGCAGGAAATTCACCCCTCCACTTT
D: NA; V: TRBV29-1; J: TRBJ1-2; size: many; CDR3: CSVARDGNNYGYTF; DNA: TGCAGCGTGGCGCGGGACGGAAATAACTATGGCTACACCTTC
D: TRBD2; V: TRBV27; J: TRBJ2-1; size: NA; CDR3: CASSRSGRLYEQFF; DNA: TGTGCCAGCAGCCGTAGCGGGAGATTATATGAGCAGTTCTTC
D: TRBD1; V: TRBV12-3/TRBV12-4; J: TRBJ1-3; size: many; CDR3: CASRLLQGEDGNTIYF; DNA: TGTGCCAGCAGACTATTACAGGGGGAGGATGGAAACACCATATATTTT
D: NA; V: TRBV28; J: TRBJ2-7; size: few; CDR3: CASTPGGGISYEQYF; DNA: TGTGCCAGCACTCCCGGTGGGGGCATTAGTTACGAGCAGTACTTC
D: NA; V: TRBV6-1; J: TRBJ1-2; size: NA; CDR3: CASKANYGYTF; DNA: TGTGCCAGCAAAGCTAACTATGGCTACACCTTC
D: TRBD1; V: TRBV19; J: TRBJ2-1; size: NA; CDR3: CASTPDRGNEQFF; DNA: TGTGCCAGTACCCCGGACAGGGGAAATGAGCAGTTCTTC